This is a list of T cell receptor beta chains from one sample in a study of cytomegalovirus exposure and HLA in healthy donors. Libraries were prepared by immunoSEQ multiplex PCR; TCRdb keeps only in-frame clonotypes and omits some of them. The sample contains 100,000 to 150,000 clones, about 80% of which appear only once. Sequenced: PBMCs. Source of these receptors: a girl aged 2 to 10 in good health and CMV-seronegative. Both conserved end residues are part of each CDR3. Fields, in order: V gene, clone size, D gene, J gene, CDR3 protein, CDR3 DNA. The D gene is left open where the match is weak. Size tells how often a clone was seen (once, few, many) or the class of an expanded clone, and some rows leave it out.

>TRBV19|-|-|TRBJ1-2
CASSISAREGYGYTF
TGTGCCAGTAGTATCTCGGCCAGGGAAGGCTATGGCTACACCTTC
>TRBV6-5|-|TRBD2|TRBJ2-3
CASRRSGRADTQYF
TGTGCCAGCCGGCGGTCAGGGAGGGCAGATACGCAGTATTTT
>TRBV7-3|-|-|TRBJ1-1
CASDTEAFF
TGTGCCTCGGACACTGAAGCTTTCTTT
>TRBV7-6|-|TRBD2|TRBJ2-1
CASSPGTSGRVYNEQFF
TGTGCCAGCAGCCCTGGGACTAGTGGGAGGGTCTACAATGAGCAGTTCTTC
>TRBV30|-|-|TRBJ2-1
CAWSLEGSGNEQFF
TGTGCCTGGAGTTTGGAGGGGAGCGGCAATGAGCAGTTCTTC
>TRBV2|few|-|TRBJ1-2
CASSEAERYGGYTF
TGTGCCAGCAGTGAAGCTGAGAGGTATGGTGGCTACACCTTC
>TRBV5-5|few|TRBD1|TRBJ2-7
CASSRDRVYEQYF
TGTGCCAGCAGCAGAGACAGGGTCTACGAGCAGTACTTC
>TRBV7-3|-|-|TRBJ2-2
CASSLNFDRFLNTGELFF
TGTGCCAGCAGCTTAAACTTCGACAGGTTCCTGAACACCGGGGAGCTGTTTTTT
>TRBV5-1|-|-|TRBJ2-3
CASSPGGPDTQYF
TGCGCCAGCAGCCCGGGGGGCCCAGATACGCAGTATTTT
>TRBV9|-|-|TRBJ2-7
CASSVATGQGTYEQYF
TGTGCCAGCAGCGTAGCTACGGGCCAGGGTACCTACGAGCAGTACTTC
>TRBV18|-|TRBD2|TRBJ2-4
CASSPPGLAGSGIQYF
TGTGCCAGCTCACCACCGGGACTAGCGGGTTCGGGCATTCAGTACTTC
>TRBV7-9|-|-|TRBJ2-3
CASSLEGTTYTDTQYF
TGTGCCAGCAGCTTAGAAGGGACAACCTACACAGATACGCAGTATTTT
>TRBV7-2|-|TRBD2|TRBJ2-4
CASSWGVLAGQNIQYF
TGTGCCAGCAGTTGGGGGGTACTAGCGGGACAAAACATTCAGTACTTC
>TRBV6-5|-|TRBD1|TRBJ2-7
CASSYLDRAGSYEQYF
TGTGCCAGCAGTTACCTGGACAGGGCGGGATCCTACGAGCAGTACTTC
>TRBV27|-|TRBD2|TRBJ2-3
CASSLTLAGAVDTQYF
TGTGCCAGCAGTTTAACCCTAGCGGGAGCGGTAGATACGCAGTATTTT
>TRBV5-1|-|-|TRBJ2-7
CASSLVPGSYEQYF
TGCGCCAGCAGCTTGGTCCCCGGCTCCTACGAGCAGTACTTC
>TRBV19|-|TRBD2|TRBJ2-3
CASSRAGGRPGTDTQYF
TGTGCCAGTAGTCGTGCGGGAGGACGCCCAGGCACAGATACGCAGTATTTT
>TRBV7-2|-|-|TRBJ1-5
CASSLGNRVPHF
TGTGCCAGCAGCTTAGGGAACAGGGTACCGCATTTT
>TRBV7-2|-|-|TRBJ2-7
CASRNPGFEQYF
TGTGCCAGCAGAAACCCGGGGTTCGAGCAGTACTTC
>TRBV19|-|TRBD1|TRBJ2-1
CASRGQGGSYNEQFF
TGTGCCAGTAGGGGACAGGGTGGCTCCTACAATGAGCAGTTCTTC
>TRBV28|-|-|TRBJ2-1
CASSDRLVGFF
TGTGCCAGCAGTGACCGACTAGTGGGGTTCTTC
>TRBV7-8|-|-|TRBJ2-4
CASSLSSAGIQYF
TGTGCCAGCAGCTTAAGTAGCGCGGGCATTCAGTACTTC
>TRBV28|-|-|TRBJ1-5
CASKTGGYYSNQPQHF
TGTGCCAGCAAAACGGGAGGTTACTATAGCAATCAGCCCCAGCATTTT
>TRBV7-8|-|-|TRBJ2-5
CASSWAGLQETQYF
TGTGCCAGCAGCTGGGCAGGGCTCCAAGAGACCCAGTACTTC
>TRBV7-7|-|-|TRBJ2-7
CASSLSPGIGEQYF
TGTGCTAGCAGCTTATCTCCAGGGATAGGCGAGCAGTACTTC
>TRBV18|-|-|TRBJ1-2
CASSPPSGVSYGYTF
TGTGCCAGCTCACCACCGTCAGGTGTCAGCTATGGCTACACCTTC
>TRBV7-9|-|TRBD1|TRBJ1-2
CSSSLAGTGPYGYTF
TGTTCCAGCAGCTTGGCCGGGACAGGGCCCTATGGCTACACCTTC
>TRBV19|-|-|TRBJ2-5
CASITILPQYF
TGTGCCAGTATTACTATTTTGCCCCAGTACTTC
>TRBV19|-|-|TRBJ1-5
CASSIELQGSNQPQHF
TGTGCCAGTAGTATAGAGCTCCAGGGTAGCAATCAGCCCCAGCATTTT
>TRBV11-2|-|-|TRBJ2-5
CASTRGLEETQYF
TGTGCCAGCACCCGCGGATTAGAAGAGACCCAGTACTTC
>TRBV4-3|few|TRBD2|TRBJ2-7
CASSQEGASGGTYEQYF
TGCGCCAGCAGCCAAGAGGGGGCTAGCGGGGGAACCTACGAGCAGTACTTC
>TRBV18|-|TRBD1|TRBJ2-1
CASSPLTGYNEQFF
TGTGCCAGCTCACCGCTGACAGGGTACAATGAGCAGTTCTTC
>TRBV9|once|-|TRBJ2-3
CASSPYRTTTDTQYF
TGTGCCAGCAGCCCATACCGGACTACCACAGATACGCAGTATTTT
>TRBV27|-|-|TRBJ1-1
CASSFGGRGAEAFF
TGTGCCAGCAGTTTCGGGGGGCGGGGCGCTGAAGCTTTCTTT
>TRBV6-4|-|-|TRBJ2-1
CASSISGQNNEQFF
TGTGCCAGCAGTATAAGCGGTCAGAACAATGAGCAGTTCTTC
>TRBV28|-|-|TRBJ1-5
CATAEGNSNQPQHF
TGTGCCACTGCGGAGGGGAATAGCAATCAGCCCCAGCATTTT
>TRBV27|-|TRBD2|TRBJ2-7
CASSWGGRASLDEQYF
TGTGCCAGCAGTTGGGGGGGGAGGGCCAGTTTAGACGAGCAGTACTTC
>TRBV5-4|once|-|TRBJ1-1
CASSREGNTEAFF
TGTGCCAGCAGCCGAGAGGGGAACACTGAAGCTTTCTTT
>TRBV10-3|-|TRBD2|TRBJ2-7
CAIRTGTSSYEQYF
TGTGCCATCAGAACCGGGACTAGCTCCTACGAGCAGTACTTC
>TRBV6-5|once|TRBD2|TRBJ2-7
CASRVLAGSYEQYF
TGTGCCAGCAGGGTACTAGCGGGATCCTACGAGCAGTACTTC
>TRBV15|-|-|TRBJ2-7
CATSRDNSYEQYF
TGTGCCACCAGCAGAGACAACTCCTACGAGCAGTACTTC
>TRBV19|-|-|TRBJ2-5
CASSPTVYQETQYF
TGTGCCAGTAGTCCCACAGTGTACCAAGAGACCCAGTACTTC
>TRBV7-2|-|TRBD2|TRBJ2-5
CASSLGLAGDPTQYF
TGTGCCAGCAGCTTAGGACTAGCGGGAGATCCGACCCAGTACTTC
>TRBV11-2|-|TRBD1|TRBJ2-1
CASSLDPGGPYNEQFF
TGTGCCAGCAGCTTAGATCCAGGGGGCCCCTACAATGAGCAGTTCTTC
>TRBV10-3|few|TRBD1|TRBJ1-5
CAISDYRGAQPQHF
TGTGCCATCAGTGACTACAGGGGGGCCCAGCCCCAGCATTTT
>TRBV11-2|-|-|TRBJ1-3
CASTLSALFSGNTIYF
TGTGCCAGCACTCTAAGTGCCCTCTTCTCTGGAAACACCATATATTTT
>TRBV28|-|-|TRBJ1-5
CASSPRRRAGRLGNQPQHF
TGTGCCAGCAGCCCCCGTCGGAGGGCGGGTAGGCTGGGCAATCAGCCCCAGCATTTT
>TRBV27|-|-|TRBJ1-1
CASSLIFRDLDTEAFF
TGTGCCAGCAGTTTAATCTTCCGGGATCTAGACACTGAAGCTTTCTTT
>TRBV14|few|TRBD2|TRBJ2-1
CATTPQREEYNEQFF
TGTGCCACCACACCTCAGCGGGAGGAATACAATGAGCAGTTCTTC
>TRBV7-3|-|-|TRBJ1-2
CASSPEGGYGYTF
TGTGCCAGCAGCCCCGAGGGGGGGTATGGCTACACCTTC
>TRBV9|-|TRBD1|TRBJ2-7
CASSPGTGGIGEQYF
TGTGCCAGCAGCCCCGGGACAGGGGGGATTGGGGAGCAGTACTTC
>TRBV5-6|few|-|TRBJ1-6
CASSLGPTNNSPLHF
TGTGCCAGCAGCTTGGGACCTACTAATAATTCACCCCTCCACTTT
>TRBV27|-|-|TRBJ1-1
CASSPSGRGNTEAFF
TGTGCCAGCAGCCCCTCTGGCAGGGGGAACACTGAAGCTTTCTTT
>TRBV4-3|-|-|TRBJ1-2
CASSPTGGSHGYTF
TGCGCCAGCAGCCCTACCGGAGGGTCCCATGGCTACACCTTC
>TRBV9|-|-|TRBJ1-2
CASSVEVRPLANYGYTF
TGTGCCAGCAGCGTAGAGGTCCGTCCACTAGCTAACTATGGCTACACCTTC
>TRBV30|-|TRBD2|TRBJ2-7
CAWSTPRAGTHREQYF
TGTGCCTGGAGTACCCCTAGAGCGGGGACCCACAGAGAGCAGTACTTC
>TRBV28|once|-|TRBJ1-5
CASSYGGYSNQPQHF
TGTGCCAGCAGTTATGGGGGGTATAGCAATCAGCCCCAGCATTTT